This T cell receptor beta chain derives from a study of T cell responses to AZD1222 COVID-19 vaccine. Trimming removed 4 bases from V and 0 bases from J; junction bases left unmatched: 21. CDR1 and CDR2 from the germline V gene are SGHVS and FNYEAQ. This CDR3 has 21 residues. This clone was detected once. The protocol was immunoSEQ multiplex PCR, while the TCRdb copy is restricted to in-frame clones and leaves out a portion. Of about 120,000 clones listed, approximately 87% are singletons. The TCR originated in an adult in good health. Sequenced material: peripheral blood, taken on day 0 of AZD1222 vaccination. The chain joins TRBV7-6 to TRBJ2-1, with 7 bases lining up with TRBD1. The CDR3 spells CASSSKWSGTAGPSSYNEQFF. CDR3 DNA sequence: TGTGCCAGCAGCTCTAAGTGGTCGGGGACAGCCGGCCCTAGCTCCTACAATGAGCAGTTCTTC. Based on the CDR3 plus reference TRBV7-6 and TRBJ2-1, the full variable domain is GAGVSQSPRYKVTKRGQDVALRCDPISGHVSLYWYRQALGQGPEFLTYFNYEAQQDKSGLPNDRFSAERPEGSISTLTIQRTEQRDSAMYRCASSSKWSGTAGPSSYNEQFFGPGTRLTVL.